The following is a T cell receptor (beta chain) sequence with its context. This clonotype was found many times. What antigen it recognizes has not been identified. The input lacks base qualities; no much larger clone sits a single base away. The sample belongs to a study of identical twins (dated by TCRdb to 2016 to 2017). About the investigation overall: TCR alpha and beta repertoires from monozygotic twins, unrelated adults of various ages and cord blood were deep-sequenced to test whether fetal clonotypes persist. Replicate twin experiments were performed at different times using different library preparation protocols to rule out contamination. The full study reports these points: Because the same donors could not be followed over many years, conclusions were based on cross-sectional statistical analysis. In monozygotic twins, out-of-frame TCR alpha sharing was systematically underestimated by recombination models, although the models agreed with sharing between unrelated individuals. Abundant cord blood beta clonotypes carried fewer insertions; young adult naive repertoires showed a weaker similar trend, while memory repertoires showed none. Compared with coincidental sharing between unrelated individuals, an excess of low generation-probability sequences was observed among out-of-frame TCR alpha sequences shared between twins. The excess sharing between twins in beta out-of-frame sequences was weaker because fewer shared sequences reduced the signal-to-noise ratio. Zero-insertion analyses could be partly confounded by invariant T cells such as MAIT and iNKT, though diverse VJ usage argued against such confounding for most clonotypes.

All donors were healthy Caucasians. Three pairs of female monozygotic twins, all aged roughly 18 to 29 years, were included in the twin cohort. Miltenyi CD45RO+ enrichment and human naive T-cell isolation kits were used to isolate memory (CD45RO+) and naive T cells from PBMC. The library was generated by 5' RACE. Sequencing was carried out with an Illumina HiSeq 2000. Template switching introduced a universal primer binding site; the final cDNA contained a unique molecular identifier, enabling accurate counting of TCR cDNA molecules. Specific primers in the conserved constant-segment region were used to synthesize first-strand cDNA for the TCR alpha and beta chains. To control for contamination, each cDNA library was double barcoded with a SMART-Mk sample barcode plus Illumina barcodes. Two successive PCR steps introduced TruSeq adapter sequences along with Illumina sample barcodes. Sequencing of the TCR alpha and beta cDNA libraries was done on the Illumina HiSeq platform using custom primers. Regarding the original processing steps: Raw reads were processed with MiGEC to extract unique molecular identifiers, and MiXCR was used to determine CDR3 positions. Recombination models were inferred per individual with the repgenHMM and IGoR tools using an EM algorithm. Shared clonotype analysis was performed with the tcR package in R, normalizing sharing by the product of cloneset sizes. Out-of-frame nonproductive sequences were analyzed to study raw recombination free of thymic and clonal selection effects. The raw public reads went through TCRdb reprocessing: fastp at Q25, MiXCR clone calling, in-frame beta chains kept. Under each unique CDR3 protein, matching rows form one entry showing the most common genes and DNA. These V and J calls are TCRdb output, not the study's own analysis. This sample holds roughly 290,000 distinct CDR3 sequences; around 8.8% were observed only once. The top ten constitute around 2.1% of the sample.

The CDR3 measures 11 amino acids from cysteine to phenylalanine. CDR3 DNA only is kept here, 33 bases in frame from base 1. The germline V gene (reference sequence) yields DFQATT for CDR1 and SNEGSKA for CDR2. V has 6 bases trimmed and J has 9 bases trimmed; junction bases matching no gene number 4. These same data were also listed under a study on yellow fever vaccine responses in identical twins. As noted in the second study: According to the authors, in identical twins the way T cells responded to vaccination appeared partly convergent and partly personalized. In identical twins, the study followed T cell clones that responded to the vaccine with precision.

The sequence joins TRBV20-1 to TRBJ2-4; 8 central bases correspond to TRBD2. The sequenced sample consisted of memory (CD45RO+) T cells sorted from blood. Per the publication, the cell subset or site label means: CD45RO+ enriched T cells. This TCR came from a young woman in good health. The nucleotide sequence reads TGCAGTGCCCCTCGGGGGGGCATTCAGTACTTC. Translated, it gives CSAPRGGIQYF.